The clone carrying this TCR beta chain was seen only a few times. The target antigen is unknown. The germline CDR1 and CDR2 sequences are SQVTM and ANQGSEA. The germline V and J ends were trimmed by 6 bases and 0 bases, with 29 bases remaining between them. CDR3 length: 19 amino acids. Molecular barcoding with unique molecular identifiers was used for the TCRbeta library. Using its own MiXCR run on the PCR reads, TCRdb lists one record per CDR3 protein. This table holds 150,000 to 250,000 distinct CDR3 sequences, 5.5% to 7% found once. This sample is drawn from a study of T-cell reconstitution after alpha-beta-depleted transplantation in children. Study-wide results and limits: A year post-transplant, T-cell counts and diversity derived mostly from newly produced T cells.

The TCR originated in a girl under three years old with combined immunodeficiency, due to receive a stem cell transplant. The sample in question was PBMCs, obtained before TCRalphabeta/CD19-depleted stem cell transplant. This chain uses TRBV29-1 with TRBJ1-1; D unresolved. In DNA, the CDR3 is TGCAGCGTCGCGTTACCCTACCGAACACCGAGATTTATGAACACTGAAGCTTTCTTT. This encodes CSVALPYRTPRFMNTEAFF.